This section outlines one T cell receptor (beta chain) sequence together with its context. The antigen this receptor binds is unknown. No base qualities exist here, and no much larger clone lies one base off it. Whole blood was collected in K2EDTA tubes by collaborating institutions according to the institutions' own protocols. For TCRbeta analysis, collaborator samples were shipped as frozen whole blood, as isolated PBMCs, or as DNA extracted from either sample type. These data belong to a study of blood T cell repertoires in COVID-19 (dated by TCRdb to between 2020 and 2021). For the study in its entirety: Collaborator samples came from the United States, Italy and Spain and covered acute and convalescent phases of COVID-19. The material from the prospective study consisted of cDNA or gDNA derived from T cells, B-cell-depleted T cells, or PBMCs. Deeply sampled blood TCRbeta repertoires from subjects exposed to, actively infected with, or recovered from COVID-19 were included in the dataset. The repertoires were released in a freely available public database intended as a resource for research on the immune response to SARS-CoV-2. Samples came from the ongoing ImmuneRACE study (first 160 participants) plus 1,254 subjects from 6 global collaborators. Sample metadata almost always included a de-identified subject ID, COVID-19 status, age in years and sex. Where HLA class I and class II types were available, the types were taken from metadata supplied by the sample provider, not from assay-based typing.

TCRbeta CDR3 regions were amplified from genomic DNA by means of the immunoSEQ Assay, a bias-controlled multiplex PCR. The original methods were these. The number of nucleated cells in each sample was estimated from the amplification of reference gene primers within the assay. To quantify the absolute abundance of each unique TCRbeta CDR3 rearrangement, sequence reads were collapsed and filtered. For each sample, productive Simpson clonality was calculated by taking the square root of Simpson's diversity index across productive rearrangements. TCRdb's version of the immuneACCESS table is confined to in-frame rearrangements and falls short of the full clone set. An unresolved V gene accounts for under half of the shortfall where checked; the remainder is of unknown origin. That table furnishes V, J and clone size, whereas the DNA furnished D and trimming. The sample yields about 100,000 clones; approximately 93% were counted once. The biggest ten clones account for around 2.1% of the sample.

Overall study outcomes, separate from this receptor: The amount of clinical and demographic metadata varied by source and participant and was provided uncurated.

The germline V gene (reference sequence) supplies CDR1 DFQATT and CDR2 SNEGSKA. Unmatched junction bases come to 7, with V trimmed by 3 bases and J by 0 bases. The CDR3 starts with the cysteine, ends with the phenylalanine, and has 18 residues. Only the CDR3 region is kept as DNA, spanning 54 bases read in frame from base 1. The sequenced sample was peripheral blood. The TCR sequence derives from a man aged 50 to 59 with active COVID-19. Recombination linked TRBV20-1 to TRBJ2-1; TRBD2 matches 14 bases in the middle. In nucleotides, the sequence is TGCAGTGCTAGTGGTCGACTAGCGGGAGGGCACTCCTACAATGAGCAGTTCTTC. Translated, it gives CSASGRLAGGHSYNEQFF.